These T cell receptor beta chains were read from a single sample in a study of cytomegalovirus exposure and HLA in healthy donors. Clones were read by immunoSEQ multiplex PCR, and TCRdb kept only the in-frame ones, dropping some. The table includes about 110,000 clones, approximately 80% detected once. The sequenced sample was PBMCs. These receptor sequences come from an older woman in good health and CMV-seropositive. Both conserved end residues are part of each CDR3. D genes are given only for firm matches. The size entry is marked missing in some rows and otherwise reads once, few, many or a size class.

len	abundance	v_gene	j_gene	d_gene	CDR3aa	CDR3nt
16	.	TRBV7-9	TRBJ2-2	TRBD2	CASSSSGRRYTGELFF	TGTGCCAGCAGCTCTAGCGGGAGACGGTATACCGGGGAGCTGTTTTTT
13	few	TRBV6-5	TRBJ2-7	TRBD2	CATSGLAYDEQYF	TGTGCCACTTCGGGACTAGCGTACGACGAGCAGTACTTC
14	.	TRBV28	TRBJ2-7	.	CASKLGGESYEQYF	TGTGCCAGCAAGTTAGGCGGGGAGTCCTACGAGCAGTACTTC
15	.	TRBV27	TRBJ2-7	TRBD1	CASSFGGQGAYEQYF	TGTGCCAGCAGTTTCGGTGGGCAGGGGGCTTACGAGCAGTACTTC
11	.	TRBV14	TRBJ1-4	TRBD1	CASSHDRELFF	TGTGCCAGCAGCCACGACAGGGAACTGTTTTTT
13	.	TRBV7-3	TRBJ1-1	.	CASSRGKNTEAFF	TGTGCCAGCAGCCGGGGGAAGAACACTGAAGCTTTCTTT
15	.	TRBV7-2	TRBJ2-3	.	CASSLGPLAADTQYF	TGTGCCAGCAGCTTAGGCCCTCTAGCCGCAGATACGCAGTATTTT
13	.	TRBV4-1	TRBJ2-1	TRBD2	CASSQRTGTSPFF	TGCGCCAGCAGCCAACGAACCGGGACTAGCCCGTTCTTC
14	once	TRBV15	TRBJ2-7	TRBD2	CATSRLAGVYEQYF	TGTGCCACCAGCAGACTAGCGGGAGTTTACGAGCAGTACTTC
11	.	TRBV6-5	TRBJ2-7	.	CASSQNREQYF	TGTGCCAGCAGTCAAAACAGGGAGCAGTACTTC
17	once	TRBV5-1	TRBJ2-7	TRBD2	CASSSLSGTSGFYEQYF	TGCGCCAGCAGTTCCTTATCCGGGACTAGCGGGTTCTACGAGCAGTACTTC
18	.	TRBV5-4	TRBJ2-7	.	CASSQETARGTASYEQYF	TGTGCCAGCAGCCAAGAGACGGCTCGGGGGACCGCCTCCTACGAGCAGTACTTC
16	.	TRBV19	TRBJ1-4	TRBD1	CASTLPPNRGDEKLFF	TGTGCCAGTACCCTACCCCCAAACAGGGGAGATGAAAAACTGTTTTTT
13	.	TRBV7-2	TRBJ2-1	TRBD2	CATGRPGGEEQFF	TGTGCCACGGGTCGGCCGGGGGGGGAGGAGCAGTTCTTC
14	once	TRBV18	TRBJ1-2	TRBD1	CASSPGQDLYGYTF	TGTGCCAGCTCGCCAGGACAGGATCTCTATGGCTACACCTTC
15	.	TRBV7-9	TRBJ2-7	TRBD2	CSSSSGTSVSYEQYF	TGTTCCAGCAGCTCCGGGACTAGCGTATCCTACGAGCAGTACTTC
13	few	TRBV10-3	TRBJ1-1	TRBD1	CAISGQGNTEAFF	TGTGCCATTTCGGGACAGGGGAACACTGAAGCTTTCTTT
12	.	TRBV6-5	TRBJ2-1	.	CASSYGANEQFF	TGTGCCAGCAGTTACGGGGCCAATGAGCAGTTCTTC
14	.	TRBV7-9	TRBJ1-2	TRBD1	CATTLGTGGWGYTF	TGTGCCACCACACTCGGGACAGGGGGCTGGGGCTACACCTTC
11	.	TRBV2	TRBJ2-3	.	CASSPRDTQYF	TGTGCCAGCAGTCCGAGGGATACGCAGTATTTT
15	.	TRBV6-1	TRBJ2-7	TRBD1	CASSLSPTGGYEQYF	TGTGCCAGCAGTCTAAGCCCGACAGGGGGCTACGAGCAGTACTTC
14	.	TRBV19	TRBJ2-1	TRBD1	CASSTTGGGNEQFF	TGTGCCAGTAGCACGACAGGGGGCGGGAATGAGCAGTTCTTC